This TCR beta chain originates from a study of cytomegalovirus exposure and HLA in healthy donors. Study overall: Of some 360 genotyped donors, about 81% clustered with self-reported Caucasian donors. Whole-study results and caveats: Within the data, a cluster of highly shared sequence variants was likely a sequencing artifact. In a later analysis, several top co-occurrence clusters appeared linked to parvovirus B19, influenza, CMV and Epstein-Barr virus.

The PCR used 60 Vbeta and 13 Jbeta primers. The data were produced by immunoSEQ multiplex PCR, yet TCRdb's version contains in-frame clones alone and is incomplete. The table shows about 93,000 clones, with about three quarters occurring only once. Those who donated were healthy bone marrow donors. The junction had 11 bases not matched to a gene; V was cut back by 8 bases and J by 8 bases. The CDR3 is made up of 14 amino acids. Germline CDR1 reads SNHLY; CDR2 reads FYNNEI. A remark on this clone: Its antigen is undetermined.

The receptor was derived from a boy younger than 18 in good health and CMV-seronegative. The rearrangement joins TRBV2 to TRBJ1-2, with 10 positions matching TRBD1. Source material: PBMCs. DNA of the CDR3: TGTGCCAGCGGGGACAGGGGCCGAACCCGCGGCTACACCTTC. This gives the protein CASGDRGRTRGYTF.